The TCR beta chain under discussion was sequenced for a study of cytomegalovirus exposure and HLA in healthy donors. Germline V gives CDR1 SGHRS, CDR2 YFSETQ. V gave up 0 bases and J gave up 5 bases, with 17 bases separating them. This CDR3 has 16 amino acids. PCR involved 60 Vbeta and 13 Jbeta primers. Clones were read by immunoSEQ multiplex PCR, and TCRdb kept only the in-frame ones, dropping some. Here the sample spans about 240,000 clones, 70% to 90% being singletons. The origin of this receptor is a woman in her sixties or seventies in good health and CMV-seropositive. The sample comprised PBMCs. The chain has TRBV5-1 and TRBJ1-2; TRBD1 is a possible D gene (6 bases). CDR3 sequence (DNA): TGCGCCAGCAGCTTGGGGGCGGGGGGCAGAGAATATGGCTACACCTTC. Protein: CASSLGAGGREYGYTF.